The present entry profiles one TCR beta chain with its context. This entry belongs to a study of T cell responses to AZD1222 COVID-19 vaccine. About the research overall: Whether given at about 4 or about 12 weeks, second doses were pooled.

Data came from immunoSEQ multiplex PCR; TCRdb stores just in-frame clones and leaves some out. The sample contains more than 85,000 clones, 70% to 90% of which appear only once. This receptor was identified in an adult in good health. The sample here was peripheral blood, taken on day 0 of AZD1222 vaccination.

CDR3 nucleotides: TGTGCCAGCTCACCGACTAGGGGAGCCGCCTTGTACGAGCAGTACTTC. Its protein is CASSPTRGAALYEQYF. The chain employs TRBV18 and TRBJ2-7; D perhaps matches TRBD2 (6 bases). CDR1 KGHSH and CDR2 LQKENI come from the germline V gene. The length of the CDR3 is 16 residues. The V gene lost 3 bases and the J gene lost 4 bases, with 19 bases spanning the gap.